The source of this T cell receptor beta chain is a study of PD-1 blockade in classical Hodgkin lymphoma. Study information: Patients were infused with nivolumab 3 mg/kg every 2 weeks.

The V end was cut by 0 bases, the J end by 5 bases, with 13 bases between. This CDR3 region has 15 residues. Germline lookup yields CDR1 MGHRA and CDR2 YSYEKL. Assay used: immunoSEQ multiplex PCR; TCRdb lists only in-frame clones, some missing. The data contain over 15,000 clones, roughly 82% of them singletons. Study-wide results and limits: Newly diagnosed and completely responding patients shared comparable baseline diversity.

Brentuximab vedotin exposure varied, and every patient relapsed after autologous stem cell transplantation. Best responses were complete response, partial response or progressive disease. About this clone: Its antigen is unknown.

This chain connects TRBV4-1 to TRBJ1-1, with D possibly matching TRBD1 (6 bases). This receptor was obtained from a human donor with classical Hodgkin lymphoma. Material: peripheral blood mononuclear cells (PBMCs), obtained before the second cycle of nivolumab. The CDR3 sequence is CASSQEGARVTEAFF. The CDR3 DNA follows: TGCGCCAGCAGCCAAGAGGGGGCGCGTGTGACTGAAGCTTTCTTT.